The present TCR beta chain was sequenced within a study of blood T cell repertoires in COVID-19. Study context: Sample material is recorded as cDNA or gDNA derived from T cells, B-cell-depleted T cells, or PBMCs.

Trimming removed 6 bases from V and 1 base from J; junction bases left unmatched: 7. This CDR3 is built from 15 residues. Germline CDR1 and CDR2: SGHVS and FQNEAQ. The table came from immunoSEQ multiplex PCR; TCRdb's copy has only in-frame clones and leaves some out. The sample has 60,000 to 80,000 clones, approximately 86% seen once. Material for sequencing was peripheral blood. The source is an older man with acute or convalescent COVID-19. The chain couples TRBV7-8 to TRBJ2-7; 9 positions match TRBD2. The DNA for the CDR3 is TGTGCCAGCAGGGCGACTAGCGGTGCATCCTACGAGCAGTACTTC. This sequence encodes CASRATSGASYEQYF.